This T cell receptor beta chain was profiled in a study of response to subunit inactivated influenza vaccine. Broader study findings: Few new T cells, the authors suggested, are recruited by each seasonal influenza vaccination.

TCRdb reprocessed the RT-PCR reads via MiXCR and lists one record per CDR3 protein. The table has about 160,000 distinct CDR3 sequences, approximately 10% seen once; the top ten hold around 12%. Notes on this clonotype: Its antigen is undetermined.

Unmatched junction bases numbered 17, after V lost 5 bases and J lost 3 bases. The germline V gene has CDR1 LGHDT and CDR2 YNNKEL (reference sequence). The length of the CDR3 is 19 residues. The chain recombines TRBV3-1 with TRBJ2-3; 10 positions agree with TRBD1. This TCR was sampled from a man between 50 and 59 years old who received an inactivated influenza vaccine. Sample: non-naive T cells sorted from PBMCs, taken 45 days after vaccination. The CDR3 region is CASSSTGGSGGSWTDTQYF. The CDR3 DNA is TGTGCCAGCAGCTCGACAGGGGGCTCGGGCGGGAGCTGGACAGATACGCAGTATTTT.